These 7 T cell receptor beta chains share one sample of origin, sequenced in a study of T cells in Graves' hyperthyroidism and ophthalmopathy. Amplification targeted TCR beta CDR3 regions from RNA transcripts. HTBI primers drove first-round RT-PCR of the TCR CDR3. TCRdb re-called the multiplex PCR reads through MiXCR, storing one row per CDR3 protein. Of 300,000 to 400,000 distinct CDR3 sequences listed, approximately 15% were seen once; the top ten hold 20% to 25%. The sample was blood. These receptors originate from a woman younger than 45 with Graves' hyperthyroidism.

This clonotype turned up a few times. The rearrangement uses TRBV7-9 and TRBJ2-3; D not resolved. CDR3 size: 12 residues. V was pared by 4 bases and J by 8 bases, with 10 bases between. Per germline, CDR1 SEHNR and CDR2 FQNEAQ (reference sequence). CDR3 nucleotides: TGTGCCAGCAGCTCGGATGTGGGTACGCAGTATTTT. Encoded protein: CASSSDVGTQYF. Variable domain in full (rest from reference TRBV7-9 and TRBJ2-3): DTGVSQNPRHKITKRGQNVTFRCDPISEHNRLYWYRQTLGQGPEFLTYFQNEAQLEKSRLLSDRFSAERPKGSFSTLEIQRTEQGDSAMYLCASSSDVGTQYFGPGTRLTVL.

There are a few counts of this clonotype. The chain is built from TRBV2 and TRBJ2-2, with 8 bases matching TRBD1. The CDR3 length is 12 residues. Per the germline V gene, CDR1 is SNHLY and CDR2 is FYNNEI. With 10 bases clipped from V and 6 bases from J, the junction kept 4 bases outside the gene matches. The CDR3 spells CAIQGAAGELFF. The CDR3 DNA follows: TGTGCCATCCAGGGGGCCGCCGGGGAGCTGTTTTTT.

The genes are TRBV11-2 and TRBJ2-7; 9 positions agree with TRBD2. Germline V CDR1 and CDR2: SGHAT, FQNNGV. V was clipped by 2 bases and J by 1 base; unmatched bases: 9. CDR3 length: 17 residues. For the CDR3, the DNA is TGTGCCAGCAGCTTAACGGATAGACTAGCGGTTTCCTACGAGCAGTACTTC. Protein: CASSLTDRLAVSYEQYF. Together with reference TRBV11-2 and TRBJ2-7, the CDR3 gives the full variable domain: EAGVAQSPRYKIIEKRQSVAFWCNPISGHATLYWYQQILGQGPKLLIQFQNNGVVDDSQLPKDRFSAERLKGVDSTLKIQPAKLEDSAVYLCASSLTDRLAVSYEQYFGPGTRLTVT.

V is TRBV7-2 and J is TRBJ2-1; possible D gene TRBD1, 6 bases. V was pared by 5 bases and J by 10 bases, with 9 bases between. CDR3 length: 11 residues. CDR1 is SGHTA and CDR2 is FQGNSA in the germline V gene. CDR3 bases: TGTGCCAGCAGCCCCGGGACAGAGCAGTTCTTC. Amino acids: CASSPGTEQFF.

The J gene is TRBJ2-3, the V gene TRBV6-2 or TRBV6-3, with D unresolved. Trimming stripped 0 bases from V and 7 bases from J, with 8 bases between. The CDR3 is 13 residues long. Germline assignment: CDR1 MNHEY and CDR2 SVGEGT. The CDR3 DNA follows: TGTGCCAGCAGTTACTCATCTGGGAATACGCAGTATTTT. This translates into CASSYSSGNTQYF.

This clonotype was observed a handful of times. A read error may produce the germline difference seen at one junction end. The chain joins TRBV7-8 to TRBJ1-1, with 7 bases fitting TRBD1. Germline assignment: CDR1 SGHVS and CDR2 FQNEAQ. The CDR3 has 16 amino acids. CDR3: CASSFPRIGTVTQAFF. The CDR3 DNA sequence: TGTGCCAGCAGCTTCCCCCGTATCGGGACAGTCACTCAAGCTTTCTTT.

This clonotype has ten or more counts. The V gene is TRBV7-2, the J gene TRBJ1-1; unclear D gene. Trimming removed 1 base at V and 10 bases at J, with 10 bases between. The CDR3 contains 12 residues. Per germline, CDR1 SGHTA and CDR2 FQGNSA. CDR3 DNA sequence: TGTGCCAGCAGCTTAGAGGGCGGCCTAGCTTTCTTT. Translation gives CASSLEGGLAFF.